These T cell receptor beta chains were read from a single sample in a study of shared clonotypes between healthy human individuals. Repertoires were generated with immunoSEQ multiplex PCR, while TCRdb's copy carries only in-frame clones and drops some. There are about 230,000 clones in the sample; 65% occur only once, and approximately 10% lies in the top ten. The material sequenced was memory CD4+ T cells sorted from blood. These receptors were collected from a young man in good health. Both conserved end residues are part of each CDR3. Each record gives: V gene, J gene, D gene, clone size, CDR3 DNA, CDR3 protein. A D gene is named only where the DNA matches it firmly. Clone sizes are given selectively: once, few, many, or a class where the clone is expanded.

TRBV7-6	TRBJ1-1	NA	few	TGTGCCAGCAGCTACCAGACAGGAACAAACACTGAAGCTTTCTTT	CASSYQTGTNTEAFF
TRBV7-2	TRBJ1-2	NA	NA	TGTGCCAGCAGCGCTAGGGGGGGAATCCCTTTTGGCTACACCTTC	CASSARGGIPFGYTF
TRBV6-5	TRBJ1-5	NA	NA	TGTGCCAGCAGAATACGGGAATATAGCAATCAGCCCCAGCATTTT	CASRIREYSNQPQHF
TRBV18	TRBJ1-5	NA	NA	TGTGCCAGCTCACCACAAGGACGGAATGCGGGTCAGCCCCAGCATTTT	CASSPQGRNAGQPQHF
TRBV5-1	TRBJ2-3	NA	NA	TGCGCCAGCAGCTTGGGGGAGGCATCAGATACGCAGTATTTT	CASSLGEASDTQYF
TRBV19	TRBJ1-2	NA	few	TGTGCCAGTAGGAGAGCGGGGTCAAGGGACTATGGCTACACCTTC	CASRRAGSRDYGYTF
TRBV6-1	TRBJ2-7	NA	NA	TGTGCCAGCGGGGCTACATACAGCTCCTACGAGCAGTACTTC	CASGATYSSYEQYF
TRBV7-2	TRBJ2-6	NA	once	TGTGCCAGCAGGGTCTCTGGGGCCAACGTCCTGACTTTC	CASRVSGANVLTF
TRBV5-1	TRBJ1-2	NA	NA	TGCGCCAGCAGCTTGAAGGGAATAGACTATGGCTACACCTTC	CASSLKGIDYGYTF
TRBV18	TRBJ2-7	TRBD2	NA	TGTGCCAGCTCCCAGGGCGGGGGCTACGAGCAGTACTTC	CASSQGGGYEQYF
TRBV2	TRBJ2-1	NA	few	TGTGCCAGCAGTGAACAGGGTATCAATGAGCAGTTCTTC	CASSEQGINEQFF
TRBV19	TRBJ2-2	NA	NA	TGTGCCAGTAGTATGGTACAGCACACCGGGGAGCTGTTTTTT	CASSMVQHTGELFF
TRBV7-7	TRBJ1-4	TRBD1	NA	TGTGCTAGCAGCCGGGACAGGGATGAAAAACTGTTTTTT	CASSRDRDEKLFF
TRBV6-1	TRBJ1-5	TRBD1	NA	TGTGCCAGCAGTGAAGACAGGGGAGGGAATCAGCCCCAGCATTTT	CASSEDRGGNQPQHF
TRBV7-2	TRBJ1-3	NA	NA	TGTGCCAGCAGCTTAGCGCGTTTGTCTGGAAACACCATATATTTT	CASSLARLSGNTIYF
TRBV7-8	TRBJ2-1	TRBD2	NA	TGTGCCAGCAGCGAGGTGAGCGGGAGTCTCGGTAATGAGCAGTTCTTC	CASSEVSGSLGNEQFF
TRBV4-3	TRBJ2-1	NA	NA	TGCGCCAGCAGCCAAGAAGAAAGGGAAGCCTACAATGAGCAGTTCTTC	CASSQEEREAYNEQFF
TRBV28	TRBJ1-2	NA	few	TGTGCCAGCAGTGGCCCGGGCCTAGGCTACACCTTC	CASSGPGLGYTF
TRBV11-2	TRBJ1-1	NA	NA	TGTGCCAGCAGCCGATACTCGACTGAGAACACTGAAGCTTTCTTT	CASSRYSTENTEAFF
TRBV15	TRBJ2-3	TRBD2	NA	TGTGCCACCAGCACCAGGACTAGCGGGAGTCGAGATACGCAGTATTTT	CATSTRTSGSRDTQYF
TRBV25-1	TRBJ1-1	NA	NA	TGTGCCAGCAGTGAACGGAAAGATGAAGCTTTCTTT	CASSERKDEAFF
TRBV18	TRBJ2-7	NA	NA	TGTGCCAGCTCACCAGCCGAAGTGGGCGAGCAGTACTTC	CASSPAEVGEQYF
TRBV5-6	TRBJ1-2	TRBD1	NA	TGTGCCAGCAGCTCGAACCCCAGGACAGGAAGAGAATATGGCTACACCTTC	CASSSNPRTGREYGYTF
TRBV10-3	TRBJ2-1	TRBD2	NA	TGTGCCATCAGTCCCACCCAAGGTCGGACTAGCGGGAATGAGCAGTTCTTC	CAISPTQGRTSGNEQFF
TRBV9	TRBJ1-3	NA	few	TGTGCCAGCAGCGCCCCTGGAGCAGGAAACACCATATATTTT	CASSAPGAGNTIYF
TRBV4-2	TRBJ1-5	TRBD1	few	TGTGCCAGCAGCCAAAGGACAGGGGGCTTCAATCAGCCCCAGCATTTT	CASSQRTGGFNQPQHF
TRBV12-1	TRBJ2-6	NA	NA	TGTGCCAGCAGTCCGGCGGGGTCTGGGGCCAACGTCCTGACTTTC	CASSPAGSGANVLTF
TRBV6-5	TRBJ1-2	NA	NA	TGTGCCAGCCGCCTGGACGCGAACTATGGCTACACCTTC	CASRLDANYGYTF
TRBV6-1	TRBJ2-5	TRBD1	NA	TGTGCCAGCAGTCGTAACAGGGGGCTCCAGGAGACCCAGTACTTC	CASSRNRGLQETQYF
TRBV7-9	TRBJ2-3	TRBD2	few	TGTGCCAGCAGCTTTGGCGGGGGTAGCACAGATACGCAGTATTTT	CASSFGGGSTDTQYF
TRBV4-1	TRBJ2-1	NA	few	TGCGCCAGCAGCCTGCGTGCTATATCCTTTCCTCCCACCAATGAGCAGTTCTTC	CASSLRAISFPPTNEQFF
TRBV5-4	TRBJ2-2	TRBD2	few	TGTGCCAGCAGCACTGGGACTAGCGGAACTAACACCGGGGAGCTGTTTTTT	CASSTGTSGTNTGELFF
TRBV6-1	TRBJ2-7	TRBD2	NA	TGTGCCAGCAGTGCCCTCTGGACTAGCGGGCGCTACGAGCAGTACTTC	CASSALWTSGRYEQYF
TRBV5-1	TRBJ2-1	TRBD2	NA	TGCGCCAGCAGCTTTGCGGGAGGGCCAAGGGAGCAGTTCTTC	CASSFAGGPREQFF
TRBV27	TRBJ2-3	TRBD2	NA	TGTGCCAGCAGTTTATCTGGGGCGGGAGTTCCGAGCACAGATACGCAGTATTTT	CASSLSGAGVPSTDTQYF
TRBV2	TRBJ2-7	NA	NA	TGTGCCAGCAGTCTCGGGGGCGAGGTGGGGGAGCAGTACTTC	CASSLGGEVGEQYF
TRBV7-2	TRBJ2-7	NA	NA	TGTGCCAGCAGCTTAGTACCGGGAGACTACGAGCAGTACTTC	CASSLVPGDYEQYF
TRBV13	TRBJ1-1	TRBD1	NA	TGTGCCAGCAGCTTAGGGAGGGGACAGTACACTGAAGCTTTCTTT	CASSLGRGQYTEAFF
TRBV28	TRBJ1-2	NA	many	TGTGCCAGCACGGCGGGTAACTATGGCTACACCTTC	CASTAGNYGYTF
TRBV5-1	TRBJ2-5	TRBD1	NA	TGCGCCAGCAGCTTACAGGGGGGCCAAGAGACCCAGTACTTC	CASSLQGGQETQYF
TRBV29-1	TRBJ1-2	NA	few	TGCAGCGTCGGGACGTCGCATGGCTACACCTTC	CSVGTSHGYTF
TRBV11-3	TRBJ2-1	TRBD1	NA	TGTGCCAGCAGCCCCGGGACAGACTACAATGAGCAGTTCTTC	CASSPGTDYNEQFF
TRBV5-1	TRBJ2-7	TRBD1	NA	TGCGCCAGCAGCGTTACACCGGGACAGGGTACATACGAGCAGTACTTC	CASSVTPGQGTYEQYF
TRBV6-1	TRBJ2-7	NA	NA	TGTGCCAGCAGTGAATTCTCGTACTACGAGCAGTACTTC	CASSEFSYYEQYF
TRBV5-4	TRBJ2-1	NA	once	TGTGCCAGCAGCCCCTCGGCAGGGGGGTCCTACAATGAGCAGTTCTTC	CASSPSAGGSYNEQFF
TRBV7-2	TRBJ2-1	TRBD2	NA	TGTGCCAGCAGTCCGGGGACTACTCGGGAGCAGTTCTTC	CASSPGTTREQFF
TRBV6-1	TRBJ2-7	TRBD1	NA	TGTGCCAGCAGTCCTAGGACAGGGGGCTACGAGCAGTACTTC	CASSPRTGGYEQYF
TRBV5-8	TRBJ2-1	NA	NA	TGTGCCAGCAGCCCCCTCCCGACGAGGGCCAACCAAGGGGAGCAGTTCTTC	CASSPLPTRANQGEQFF
TRBV18	TRBJ2-7	TRBD1	NA	TGTGCCAGCTCACTCCGTAGCGACAGGGTCCGCTACGAGCAGTACTTC	CASSLRSDRVRYEQYF
TRBV7-8	TRBJ2-7	NA	NA	TGTGCCAGCAGCGAGGGCAGGGGTGGCTCCTACGAGCAGTACTTC	CASSEGRGGSYEQYF
TRBV18	TRBJ2-6	NA	NA	TGTGCCAGCTCACCGAAGGCAGCCCTGTCTGGGGCCAACGTCCTGACTTTC	CASSPKAALSGANVLTF